The 18 T cell receptor beta chains below come from one sample, sequenced in a study of early T cells in non-severe SARS-CoV-2 infection. TCRdb re-derived calls from the 5' RACE reads in MiXCR, one entry per CDR3 protein. The data contain roughly 35,000 distinct CDR3 sequences, more than 6% of them seen just once; the ten biggest clones take up less than 5%. The specimen was whole blood. The source of these receptors is an adult who was a healthcare worker with PCR-confirmed SARS-CoV-2 infection or an uninfected control (not recorded which).

This clonotype was seen a handful of times. The gene calls are TRBV15 and TRBJ1-6; D possibly corresponds to TRBD1 (5 bases). This CDR3 has 16 residues. Germline V gene data show CDR1 as LNHNV and CDR2 as YYDKDF (reference sequence). The V end lost 0 bases, the J end lost 14 bases, and 20 bases lay between the germline ends. The CDR3 reads CATSRDPGTAGGSLHF. The CDR3 DNA is TGTGCCACCAGCAGAGATCCAGGGACGGCCGGGGGATCCCTCCACTTT. Full variable domain (rest looked up from reference TRBV15 and TRBJ1-6): DAMVIQNPRYQVTQFGKPVTLSCSQTLNHNVMYWYQQKSSQAPKLLFHYYDKDFNNEADTPDNFQSRRPNTSFCFLDIRSPGLGDTAMYLCATSRDPGTAGGSLHFGNGTRLTVT.

This clonotype occurred a few times. The chain links TRBV12-3 or TRBV12-4 to TRBJ1-4; D is perhaps TRBD1 (5 bases). Trimming cost V 8 bases and J 8 bases, with 15 bases left between them. This CDR3 contains 13 residues. The CDR3 here is CASSTVRKEKLFF. CDR3 nucleotide sequence: TGTGCCAGCTCGACAGTGCGCAAGGAAAAACTGTTTTTT.

Turning to this clonotype: The junction shows a germline mismatch at one end, possibly a read error. The V call is TRBV11-2, the J call TRBJ2-7, with D unclear. The CDR3 totals 12 residues. CDR1 is SGHAT, CDR2 FQNNGV, per germline. CDR3 residues: CVSSVGPYEQYF. The CDR3 DNA follows: TGTGTCAGCAGCGTCGGACCCTACGAGCAGTACTTC.

This clonotype has more than one count but fewer than ten. The V gene is TRBV18, the J gene TRBJ2-7; 10 nucleotides agree with TRBD2. CDR3 length: 16 residues. The V gene's germline CDR1 is KGHSH and CDR2 LQKENI. After removal of 0 bases from V and 2 bases from J, the junction contained 4 bases not matched to a gene. CDR3 amino acids: CASSPPYGTSAYEQYF. CDR3 bases: TGTGCCAGCTCACCACCTTACGGGACTAGCGCCTACGAGCAGTACTTC. Drawing the rest from reference TRBV18 and TRBJ2-7, the complete variable domain is NAGVMQNPRHLVRRRGQEARLRCSPMKGHSHVYWYRQLPEEGLKFMVYLQKENIIDESGMPKERFSAEFPKEGPSILRIQQVVRGDSAAYFCASSPPYGTSAYEQYFGPGTRLTVT.

This clonotype occurred many times. The rearrangement uses TRBV7-3 and TRBJ2-2; D remains ambiguous. Per germline, CDR1 SGHTA and CDR2 FQGTGA. Trimming took 5 bases from V and 2 from J, leaving 6 bases between them. CDR3 length: 13 residues. The CDR3 is CASSQINTGELFF. The CDR3 nucleotides read TGTGCCAGCAGCCAAATCAACACCGGGGAGCTGTTTTTT.

This clonotype has a count of ten or more. This rearrangement joins TRBV7-6 to TRBJ2-1, with D maybe TRBD1 (8 bases). This CDR3 spans 16 amino acids. The germline V gene encodes CDR1 SGHVS and CDR2 FNYEAQ. Trimming removed 2 bases at V and 2 bases at J, with 13 bases between. The CDR3 region has the DNA TGTGCCAGCAGCTTACTACAGGGGGGGGCCTACAATGAGCAGTTCTTC. This gives the protein CASSLLQGGAYNEQFF. The full variable domain, with the rest looked up from reference TRBV7-6 and TRBJ2-1, is GAGVSQSPRYKVTKRGQDVALRCDPISGHVSLYWYRQALGQGPEFLTYFNYEAQQDKSGLPNDRFSAERPEGSISTLTIQRTEQRDSAMYRCASSLLQGGAYNEQFFGPGTRLTVL.

In this sample, this clonotype turned up many times. The chain joins TRBV5-1 to TRBJ2-7; 8 nucleotides align to TRBD2. Germline loops: CDR1 SGHRS, CDR2 YFSETQ. V was clipped by 0 bases and J by 2 bases; unmatched bases: 4. The CDR3 totals 15 residues. The CDR3 region has the DNA TGCGCCAGCAGCTTGGATGCGGGAGGAGCCTACGAGCAGTACTTC. Its translation is CASSLDAGGAYEQYF.

The gene calls are TRBV19 and TRBJ1-5; D perhaps matches TRBD1 (5 bases). Germline V gene lookup returns CDR1 LNHDA and CDR2 SQIVND (reference sequence). The CDR3 runs 15 residues. Trimming removed 7 bases from V and 3 bases from J, with 16 bases in between. CDR3 protein: CASTFLGGSNQPQHF. CDR3 DNA sequence: TGTGCCAGTACCTTCCTCGGGGGGTCCAATCAGCCCCAGCATTTT. Using reference TRBV19 and TRBJ1-5 for the parts outside the CDR3, the full variable domain is DGGITQSPKYLFRKEGQNVTLSCEQNLNHDAMYWYRQDPGQGLRLIYYSQIVNDFQKGDIAEGYSVSREKKESFPLTVTSAQKNPTAFYLCASTFLGGSNQPQHFGDGTRLSIL.

This clonotype was counted ten times or more. The chain combines TRBV6-6 with TRBJ2-7; 7 positions agree with TRBD1. The trim removed 6 bases at V and 9 bases at J, leaving 8 bases unmatched. The CDR3 sequence is 12 residues long. Germline assignment: CDR1 MNHNY and CDR2 SVGAGI (reference sequence). The CDR3 DNA sequence: TGTGCCAGCAGCCAACAGGGGATGATGCAGTACTTC. Translation: CASSQQGMMQYF.

This clonotype appeared many times. The DNA of the CDR3 is TGCAGTGCCGACCGGGGGTGGGGGAATTCACCCCTCCACTTT. Protein product: CSADRGWGNSPLHF. The V gene is TRBV20-1, the J gene TRBJ1-6; possible D gene TRBD1, 5 bases. V was clipped by 6 bases and J by 7 bases, with 16 bases between them. The germline V gene has CDR1 DFQATT and CDR2 SNEGSKA (reference sequence). CDR3 length: 14 amino acids.

The chain has TRBV4-1 and TRBJ2-1; D unclear. The germline V gene encodes CDR1 MGHRA and CDR2 YSYEKL. The V end was cut by 2 bases, the J end by 1 base, with 12 bases between. CDR3 length equals 16 residues. CDR3 nucleotides: TGCGCCAGCAGCCAACCAAGTATGGGGTCCTACAATGAGCAGTTCTTC. Its translation: CASSQPSMGSYNEQFF.

This clonotype was seen at least ten times. The chain carries TRBV29-1 and TRBJ2-7; possibly TRBD1 for D (6 bases). The CDR3 has 12 amino acids. In germline, CDR1 is SQVTM, CDR2 ANQGSEA. V was shortened by 3 bases and J by 6 bases, with 12 bases between the two germline ends. The CDR3 coding sequence is TGCAGCGTTGAGGGCAGGGGACGCGAGCAGTACTTC. Translated: CSVEGRGREQYF.

In this sample, this clonotype turned up a few times. The CDR3 loop reads CSARGGTGETQYF. The CDR3 DNA reads as TGCAGTGCTAGAGGGGGGACCGGGGAGACCCAGTACTTC. V and J are TRBV20-1 and TRBJ2-5, with D possibly called TRBD1 or TRBD2 (5 bases each). Between the trimmed V and J ends, which lost 1 base and 5 bases, there was a span of 11 bases. The length of the CDR3 is 13 residues. The germline gives CDR1 DFQATT, CDR2 SNEGSKA (reference sequence).

This clonotype was observed many times. V usage is TRBV21-1 and J usage is TRBJ2-6. TRBV21-1 is noted as a pseudogene. The CDR3 length is 14 residues. This CDR3 reads CASGISSGANVLTF. The DNA for the CDR3 is TGTGCCAGCGGAATTAGCTCTGGGGCCAACGTCCTGACTTTC.

This clonotype has at least ten counts. V is TRBV7-2 and J is TRBJ1-2; tentatively, D is TRBD1 (6 bases). Trimming pared 1 base from V and 8 bases from J, leaving 20 bases between. This CDR3 spans 16 amino acids. Per the germline V gene, CDR1 is SGHTA and CDR2 is FQGNSA. The CDR3 DNA follows: TGTGCCAGCAGCTTAGATGCTAAACAGGGTAGGAGCGGCTACACCTTC. Its translation is CASSLDAKQGRSGYTF.

This clonotype has only one observation. A much more abundant neighbour one base away suggests this may be a read error. V and J are TRBV4-1 and TRBJ1-4, with D perhaps TRBD1 (6 bases). Trimming cost V 5 bases and J 8 bases, with 21 bases left between them. The CDR3 contains 16 residues. The germline gives CDR1 MGHRA, CDR2 YSYEKL. CDR3 amino acids: CASSTKPVQGTEKLFF. The CDR3, as DNA: TGCGCCAGCAGCACGAAACCGGTACAGGGTACGGAAAAACTGTTTTTT.

This clonotype was recorded a few times. The V and J genes are TRBV6-5 and TRBJ2-3; D gene uncertain. Trimming shortened V by 7 bases and J by 2 bases, and 10 bases separated the two germline ends. In germline, CDR1 is MNHEY, CDR2 SVGAGI. This CDR3 has 13 residues. Here the CDR3 DNA reads TGTGCCAGCAAGCTCGACTTCACAGATACGCAGTATTTT. Protein product: CASKLDFTDTQYF.

The chain recombines TRBV12-3 or TRBV12-4 with TRBJ2-4, with D uncertain. The V end lost 1 base, the J end lost 0 bases, and 7 bases lay between the germline ends. The CDR3 runs to 15 residues. The CDR3 reads CASSLGLLAKNIQYF. The DNA for the CDR3 is TGTGCCAGCAGTTTAGGCCTTCTAGCCAAAAACATTCAGTACTTC.